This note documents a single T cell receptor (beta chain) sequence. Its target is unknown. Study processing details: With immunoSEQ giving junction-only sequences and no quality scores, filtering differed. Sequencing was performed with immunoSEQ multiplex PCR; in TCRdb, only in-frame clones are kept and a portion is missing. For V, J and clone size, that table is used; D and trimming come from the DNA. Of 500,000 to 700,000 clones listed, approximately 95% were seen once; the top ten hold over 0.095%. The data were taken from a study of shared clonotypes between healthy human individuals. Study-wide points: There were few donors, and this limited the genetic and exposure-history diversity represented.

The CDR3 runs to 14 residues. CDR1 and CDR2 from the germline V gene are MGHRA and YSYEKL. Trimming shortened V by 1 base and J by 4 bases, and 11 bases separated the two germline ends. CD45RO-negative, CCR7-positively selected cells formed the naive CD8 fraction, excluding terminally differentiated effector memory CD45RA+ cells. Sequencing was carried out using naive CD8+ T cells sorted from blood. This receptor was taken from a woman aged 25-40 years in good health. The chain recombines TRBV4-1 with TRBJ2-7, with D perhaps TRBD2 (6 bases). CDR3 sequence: CASSQGLDFYEQYF. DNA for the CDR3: TGCGCCAGCAGCCAAGGACTAGATTTTTACGAGCAGTACTTC.